Ten or more counts support the clone carrying this T cell receptor beta chain. Its antigen remains unidentified. This record comes from a study of CD8 T cells in ankylosing spondylitis. Findings and caveats of the study: A subset of motif variants has previously been described in the synovial fluid and blood of reactive arthritis. Within peripheral blood, clones linked to disease were CD8+ and relatively rare. A TCR beta motif of several highly homologous variants appeared characteristic of ankylosing spondylitis blood.

The ends were cut back, 3 bases at V and 3 bases at J, with 9 bases in the middle. CDR3 length: 14 amino acids. In germline, CDR1 is WNHNN, CDR2 SYGVQD (reference sequence). TCRdb passed the 5' RACE reads through MiXCR, listing each CDR3 protein once. The sample contains 200,000 to 250,000 distinct CDR3 sequences, approximately 7.3% of which appear only once. The sequence was obtained from a male donor with ankylosing spondylitis. The sequencing sample was made of blood, either unsorted or a sorted T cell fraction (not recorded which). The chain is built from TRBV10-1 and TRBJ2-1; possibly TRBD2 for D (6 bases). For the CDR3, the DNA is TGCGCCAGCAGTGAAGGGAGGAACTACAATGAGCAGTTCTTC. Protein sequence: CASSEGRNYNEQFF.